Listed below are T cell receptor beta chains from one sample, sequenced in a study of T cells after somatic rescue of genetic block. Libraries were prepared by immunoSEQ multiplex PCR; TCRdb keeps only in-frame clonotypes and omits some of them. The table lists around 70,000 clones, about 90% of them singletons. Sequenced material: peripheral blood mononuclear cells (PBMCs). These receptors all come from a man between 40 and 49 years old. Both conserved end residues are part of each CDR3. The order of the fields is clone size, V gene, D gene, J gene, CDR3 protein, CDR3 DNA. A D gene is named only where the DNA matches it firmly. A clone size is listed for some rows: how often the clone was seen (once, few, many), or a class if it is expanded.

size: -; V: TRBV30; D: -; J: TRBJ1-2; CDR3: CAWSTGYFYGYTF; DNA: TGTGCCTGGAGTACAGGGTATTTCTATGGCTACACCTTC
size: -; V: TRBV19; D: TRBD1; J: TRBJ1-5; CDR3: CASSTGTGVLYSNQPQHF; DNA: TGTGCCAGTAGTACTGGGACAGGAGTCCTTTATAGCAATCAGCCCCAGCATTTT
size: -; V: TRBV27; D: -; J: TRBJ2-2; CDR3: CASSLSAGTGELFF; DNA: TGTGCCAGCAGTTTATCGGCGGGCACCGGGGAGCTGTTTTTT
size: -; V: TRBV27; D: -; J: TRBJ1-5; CDR3: CASSILPPTVGNQPQHF; DNA: TGTGCCAGCAGTATCCTTCCCCCGACAGTAGGCAATCAGCCCCAGCATTTT
size: -; V: TRBV25-1; D: -; J: TRBJ1-4; CDR3: CASSEMGTAARAEEKLFF; DNA: TGTGCCAGCAGTGAAATGGGGACGGCGGCGCGGGCAGAGGAAAAACTGTTTTTT
size: -; V: TRBV7-7; D: -; J: TRBJ2-1; CDR3: CASSLSPNNEQFF; DNA: TGTGCTAGCAGCTTATCCCCCAACAATGAGCAGTTCTTC
size: -; V: TRBV5-1; D: -; J: TRBJ1-6; CDR3: CASSLAGRAGSPLHF; DNA: TGCGCCAGCAGCTTGGCCGGGAGGGCCGGTTCACCCCTCCACTTT
size: -; V: TRBV19; D: TRBD2; J: TRBJ2-5; CDR3: CASSISGGAGAETQYF; DNA: TGTGCCAGTAGTATTAGCGGGGGGGCAGGTGCGGAGACCCAGTACTTC
size: -; V: TRBV29-1; D: -; J: TRBJ2-3; CDR3: CSVVRASTDTQYF; DNA: TGCAGCGTTGTTAGGGCTAGCACAGATACGCAGTATTTT
size: -; V: TRBV7-9; D: -; J: TRBJ1-1; CDR3: CASSLGPGLNTEAFF; DNA: TGTGCCAGCAGCTTAGGCCCGGGTCTGAACACTGAAGCTTTCTTT
size: -; V: TRBV4-1; D: -; J: TRBJ2-2; CDR3: CASRQTGTLMGTGELFF; DNA: TGCGCCAGCAGGCAGACTGGGACTCTCATGGGGACCGGGGAGCTGTTTTTT
size: -; V: TRBV5-6; D: -; J: TRBJ2-3; CDR3: CASSLGFGGVTQYF; DNA: TGTGCCAGCAGCTTGGGGTTTGGAGGGGTTACGCAGTATTTT
size: -; V: TRBV30; D: -; J: TRBJ2-1; CDR3: CAWSKLGEQFF; DNA: TGTGCCTGGAGTAAACTGGGGGAGCAGTTCTTC
size: -; V: TRBV4-1; D: TRBD2; J: TRBJ2-3; CDR3: CASSRPTSGRADFDTQYF; DNA: TGCGCCAGCAGCCGCCCGACTAGCGGGAGGGCCGATTTCGATACGCAGTATTTT
size: -; V: TRBV13; D: -; J: TRBJ1-1; CDR3: CASSLQNPFEAFF; DNA: TGTGCCAGCAGCCTACAGAACCCCTTTGAAGCTTTCTTT
size: -; V: TRBV6-5; D: -; J: TRBJ2-7; CDR3: CASSYRSAGSYEQYF; DNA: TGTGCCAGCAGTTACAGAAGTGCGGGGTCCTACGAGCAGTACTTC
size: -; V: TRBV7-7; D: -; J: TRBJ2-7; CDR3: CVTGAGLVYEQYF; DNA: TGTGTCACGGGGGCAGGGTTAGTCTACGAGCAGTACTTC
size: -; V: TRBV7-6; D: -; J: TRBJ1-5; CDR3: CASSLAGGYNQPQHF; DNA: TGTGCCAGCAGCTTAGCTGGGGGTTACAATCAGCCCCAGCATTTT
size: -; V: TRBV7-6; D: -; J: TRBJ1-2; CDR3: CASSLNLLYGYTF; DNA: TGTGCCAGCAGCTTAAATCTGCTCTATGGCTACACCTTC
size: -; V: TRBV27; D: -; J: TRBJ2-3; CDR3: CASSLYSYILAGFTRDTQYF; DNA: TGTGCCAGCAGTTTATACTCGTACATTCTGGCCGGGTTCACCAGGGATACGCAGTATTTT
size: -; V: TRBV5-1; D: -; J: TRBJ2-7; CDR3: CASSRNGGPVGEQYF; DNA: TGCGCCAGCAGCAGGAACGGGGGGCCCGTTGGAGAGCAGTACTTC
size: -; V: TRBV19; D: -; J: TRBJ2-1; CDR3: CASSSTRPYNEQFF; DNA: TGTGCCAGTAGTAGTACCCGGCCCTACAATGAGCAGTTCTTC
size: -; V: TRBV15; D: -; J: TRBJ2-2; CDR3: CAISGYVVGELFF; DNA: TGTGCCATATCAGGCTATGTTGTTGGGGAGCTGTTTTTT
size: -; V: TRBV4-1; D: -; J: TRBJ2-1; CDR3: CAPRLGAKGPYFYNEQFF; DNA: TGCGCCCCGAGGCTGGGGGCGAAGGGCCCTTACTTCTACAATGAGCAGTTCTTC
size: few; V: TRBV6-1; D: -; J: TRBJ1-2; CDR3: CASSEIWAPGGGYTF; DNA: TGTGCCAGCAGTGAGATATGGGCCCCCGGGGGTGGCTACACCTTC
size: -; V: TRBV27; D: TRBD2; J: TRBJ2-2; CDR3: CASSVVVASGTAGELFF; DNA: TGTGCCAGCAGCGTAGTAGTCGCTAGCGGGACCGCCGGGGAGCTGTTTTTT
size: -; V: TRBV7-2; D: TRBD2; J: TRBJ2-1; CDR3: CASSLTSGANEQFF; DNA: TGTGCCAGCAGCTTAACTAGCGGGGCCAATGAGCAGTTCTTC
size: few; V: TRBV7-2; D: TRBD1; J: TRBJ2-1; CDR3: CASSILRDRVHNEQFF; DNA: TGTGCCAGCAGCATCCTCCGGGACAGGGTCCACAATGAGCAGTTCTTC
size: once; V: TRBV11-2; D: -; J: TRBJ1-2; CDR3: CASSLARNYGYTF; DNA: TGTGCCAGCAGCTTAGCCAGGAACTATGGCTACACCTTC
size: -; V: TRBV4-3; D: -; J: TRBJ2-7; CDR3: CASSQGVARPYEQYF; DNA: TGCGCCAGCAGCCAGGGGGTTGCTAGGCCCTACGAGCAGTACTTC
size: -; V: TRBV11-2; D: -; J: TRBJ2-7; CDR3: CASSPTPNPYEQYF; DNA: TGTGCCAGCAGCCCGACACCAAACCCCTACGAGCAGTACTTC
size: -; V: TRBV14; D: -; J: TRBJ1-2; CDR3: CASNQDLKYGYTF; DNA: TGTGCCAGCAACCAAGATTTGAAGTATGGCTACACCTTC
size: -; V: TRBV4-1; D: -; J: TRBJ2-2; CDR3: CASSLTMLAGTGELFF; DNA: TGCGCCAGCAGCCTGACCATGCTAGCCGGCACCGGGGAGCTGTTTTTT
size: -; V: TRBV27; D: -; J: TRBJ1-1; CDR3: CASGPKGFSEAFF; DNA: TGTGCCAGCGGTCCAAAGGGGTTCAGTGAAGCTTTCTTT
size: -; V: TRBV11-3; D: -; J: TRBJ2-2; CDR3: CASSLGGSYTGELFF; DNA: TGTGCCAGCAGCTTAGGTGGTTCGTACACCGGGGAGCTGTTTTTT
size: -; V: TRBV30; D: TRBD1; J: TRBJ1-6; CDR3: CAWSSTGWSYNSPLHF; DNA: TGTGCCTGGAGTTCGACAGGGTGGTCCTATAATTCACCCCTCCACTTT
size: -; V: TRBV4-3; D: -; J: TRBJ1-4; CDR3: CASSQEPSTTATNEKLFF; DNA: TGCGCCAGCAGCCAAGAACCCTCCACGACTGCAACTAATGAAAAACTGTTTTTT
size: -; V: TRBV21-1; D: -; J: TRBJ2-1; CDR3: CASTPKGMGDEQFF; DNA: TGTGCCAGCACCCCGAAGGGCATGGGGGATGAGCAGTTCTTC